This T cell receptor beta chain emerged from a study of blood T cell repertoires in COVID-19. Background on the study: COVID-19 samples, acute and convalescent, were from the United States, Italy and Spain. In each case, the material was cDNA or gDNA derived from T cells, B-cell-depleted T cells, or PBMCs.

Per the original methods: The authors estimated nucleated cell counts from reference gene primer amplification. The table came from immunoSEQ multiplex PCR; TCRdb's copy has only in-frame clones and leaves some out. D and trimming were read from the DNA, whereas the V and J calls and clone size are those reported in that table. The sample records under 80,000 clones, roughly 80% being singletons. This CDR3 is built from 14 residues. V lost 5 bases, J lost 6 bases, and 4 bases stayed unmatched. Germline loops: CDR1 MNHEY, CDR2 SVGAGI. This clonotype was obtained from a man aged 50-59 years with acute or convalescent COVID-19. The source material was peripheral blood. The chain has TRBV6-5 and TRBJ2-7; 13 bases map to TRBD2. CDR3 nucleotides: TGTGCCAGCAGTAGCAGACTAGCGGGAGGCGAGCAGTACTTC. This gives the protein CASSSRLAGGEQYF.